A selection of T cell receptor beta chains follows, all from one sample in a study of early T cells in non-severe SARS-CoV-2 infection. Using its own MiXCR run on the 5' RACE reads, TCRdb lists one record per CDR3 protein. In the table there are about 70,000 distinct CDR3 sequences, roughly an eighth of which are singletons. The sequencing here drew on whole blood, taken at baseline. Receptor source: an adult who was a healthcare worker with PCR-confirmed SARS-CoV-2 infection or an uninfected control (not recorded which). The donor label of this sample is uncertain. CDR3s leave out the opening cysteine and the closing phenylalanine or tryptophan. Clone size is shown for a subset of rows, as once, few, many or a class of expanded clone.

J: TRBJ2-3
V: TRBV20-1
size: many
CDR3: SARAPGETPTDTQY

J: TRBJ2-7
V: TRBV29-1
size: -
CDR3: SAGTGTYEQY

J: TRBJ2-2
V: TRBV11-2
size: few
CDR3: ASSLDTSLLF

J: TRBJ1-1
V: TRBV25-1
size: -
CDR3: ASSQWDRGETEAF

J: TRBJ1-2
V: TRBV6-5
size: few
CDR3: ATRGTGLSVGYT

J: TRBJ1-2
V: TRBV30
size: -
CDR3: AWTIRTSGYT

J: TRBJ2-2
V: TRBV7-2
size: many
CDR3: ASSLFNTGELF

J: TRBJ1-1
V: TRBV19
size: -
CDR3: ASGGTLNTEAF

J: TRBJ1-6
V: TRBV12-3/TRBV12-4
size: once
CDR3: ASSLTAYNSPLH

J: TRBJ1-5
V: TRBV27
size: -
CDR3: ASSFLSDYSNQPQH

J: TRBJ2-1
V: TRBV9
size: few
CDR3: ASSEAIYNEQF

J: TRBJ2-7
V: TRBV19
size: few
CDR3: ASSKTGASYEQY

J: TRBJ2-7
V: TRBV20-1
size: many
CDR3: SAIRPIGGSYEQY

J: TRBJ1-1
V: TRBV5-1
size: few
CDR3: ASSLKQDTEAF

J: TRBJ2-4
V: TRBV19
size: many
CDR3: ASREGPKNIQY

J: TRBJ2-3
V: TRBV7-8
size: -
CDR3: ASSLAGGWGEQY

J: TRBJ1-3
V: TRBV5-6
size: few
CDR3: ASSLSRSGNTIY

J: TRBJ2-7
V: TRBV9
size: -
CDR3: ASSVGGNSYEQY

J: TRBJ2-1
V: TRBV6-2/TRBV6-3
size: few
CDR3: ASTTPGGGNEQF

J: TRBJ2-5
V: TRBV4-2
size: few
CDR3: ASSHARTRGEETQY

J: TRBJ1-1
V: TRBV5-1
size: -
CDR3: ASSLVSNTEAF

J: TRBJ1-2
V: TRBV11-2
size: few
CDR3: ASSLYTPAAYGYT

J: TRBJ2-1
V: TRBV24-1
size: -
CDR3: ATSDFARGNLF

J: TRBJ1-5
V: TRBV2
size: -
CDR3: ASSRDRASWDQPQH

J: TRBJ2-7
V: TRBV7-2
size: few
CDR3: ASGWDYSYEQY

J: TRBJ2-1
V: TRBV4-3
size: -
CDR3: ASSQGTVGGHNEQF

J: TRBJ2-3
V: TRBV5-1
size: -
CDR3: ASNRDGGTDTQY

J: TRBJ2-3
V: TRBV18
size: -
CDR3: ASSPKGQSHTDTQY

J: TRBJ2-1
V: TRBV21-1
size: few
CDR3: ASSQTRGLGEQF

J: TRBJ1-2
V: TRBV6-1
size: many
CDR3: ASSETGPYGYT

J: TRBJ2-3
V: TRBV29-1
size: -
CDR3: SVADRSTDTQY

J: TRBJ2-3
V: TRBV20-1
size: -
CDR3: SAREPSGTDTQY

J: TRBJ1-4
V: TRBV4-1
size: many
CDR3: ASSQDTGGWDEKLF

J: TRBJ2-3
V: TRBV20-1
size: -
CDR3: SASPADTQY

J: TRBJ1-6
V: TRBV12-3/TRBV12-4
size: once
CDR3: ASSPMDRVSLH

J: TRBJ2-5
V: TRBV29-1
size: -
CDR3: SVGEEWGETQY

J: TRBJ1-4
V: TRBV11-3
size: -
CDR3: ASSRTGAQSEKLF

J: TRBJ1-4
V: TRBV4-3
size: -
CDR3: ASSQDTGTGHGKLF

J: TRBJ2-7
V: TRBV4-2
size: -
CDR3: ASSPGEALIYEQY

J: TRBJ2-5
V: TRBV5-1
size: -
CDR3: ASSLSGRQETQY

J: TRBJ2-7
V: TRBV6-5
size: many
CDR3: ASSTSSGGLYEQY

J: TRBJ2-3
V: TRBV27
size: -
CDR3: ASSSSGRWDTQY

J: TRBJ1-1
V: TRBV7-6
size: -
CDR3: ASSLGGLNTEAF

J: TRBJ1-4
V: TRBV9
size: -
CDR3: ASSVRGSANEKLF

J: TRBJ2-1
V: TRBV3-1
size: -
CDR3: ASSHTGLKAGYHNEQF

J: TRBJ2-1
V: TRBV7-9
size: few
CDR3: ASSLELHRGQQF

J: TRBJ2-5
V: TRBV7-6
size: -
CDR3: ASTLGTGGGETQY

J: TRBJ1-1
V: TRBV3-1
size: -
CDR3: ASSIRPGTAF

J: TRBJ2-2
V: TRBV2
size: -
CDR3: ASKTGLGITGELF

J: TRBJ2-5
V: TRBV2
size: many
CDR3: ASSRNQETQY

J: TRBJ2-1
V: TRBV12-3/TRBV12-4
size: once
CDR3: ASSFRPAFLAGGQPYRNEQF

J: TRBJ2-3
V: TRBV27
size: -
CDR3: ASTRGLAVGDTQY

J: TRBJ2-7
V: TRBV12-3/TRBV12-4
size: few
CDR3: ASSSTSGVYEQY

J: TRBJ2-1
V: TRBV29-1
size: -
CDR3: SVEGFGERELSEQF

J: TRBJ2-1
V: TRBV7-9
size: medium-sized
CDR3: ASSLWGVHEQF

J: TRBJ2-3
V: TRBV2
size: -
CDR3: ASSVKADTQY

J: TRBJ2-7
V: TRBV6-2/TRBV6-3
size: -
CDR3: ASSDGTASSYEQY